The 7 T cell receptor beta chains reported below all come from one sample, sequenced in a study of CD8 T cells in Susac syndrome. Roughly 0.45 to 1 ug RNA was reverse transcribed with random hexamers. TCRdb used MiXCR to reprocess the immunoSEQ multiplex PCR reads, holding one entry per CDR3 protein. The sample has under 150,000 distinct CDR3 sequences, more than 90% seen once. The specimen sequenced was CD4+ T cells from PBMCs. The receptors here all came from a human donor with Susac syndrome.

This rearrangement joins TRBV29-1 to TRBJ1-1; D is unclear. Trimming took 2 bases from V and 0 from J, leaving 7 bases between them. The V gene's germline CDR1 is SQVTM and CDR2 ANQGSEA. The CDR3 contains 13 residues. The CDR3 DNA reads as TGCAGCGTTGAAAAACAGCTGAACACTGAAGCTTTCTTT. This translates into CSVEKQLNTEAFF. Full variable domain (missing parts from reference TRBV29-1 and TRBJ1-1): SAVISQKPSRDICQRGTSLTIQCQVDSQVTMMFWYRQQPGQSLTLIATANQGSEATYESGFVIDKFPISRPNLTFSTLTVSNMSPEDSSIYLCSVEKQLNTEAFFGQGTRLTVV.

The genes are TRBV7-6 and TRBJ2-1; perhaps TRBD2 as D (6 bases). Germline CDR1 SGHVS, CDR2 FNYEAQ. The CDR3 is 13 amino acids. The ends were cut back, 8 bases at V and 0 bases at J, with 8 bases in the middle. CDR3 DNA: TGTGCCAGCGGGAGGTCCTCCTACAATGAGCAGTTCTTC. Amino acid sequence: CASGRSSYNEQFF.

This clonotype has just one count. This chain uses TRBV11-2 with TRBJ2-2; D uncertain. Germline V gene data show CDR1 as SGHAT and CDR2 as FQNNGV. V lost 7 bases, J lost 0 bases, and 12 bases lay in between. The length of the CDR3 is 15 residues. For the CDR3, the DNA is TGTGCCAGCACCCCCAGGCCCCCGAACACCGGGGAGCTGTTTTTT. As protein: CASTPRPPNTGELFF.

This clonotype has just one count. The chain is built from TRBV12-3 or TRBV12-4 and TRBJ2-3, with a possible D match to TRBD2 (6 bases). Trimming took off 6 bases at V and 3 bases at J, with 16 bases between the two ends. The CDR3 sequence is 15 residues long. The CDR3 sequence: CASSLFGTGTDTQYF. The DNA of the CDR3 is TGTGCCAGCAGCTTATTCGGGACTGGAACAGATACGCAGTATTTT.

This clonotype was counted once. The genes are TRBV11-2 and TRBJ1-6, with 7 bases aligning to TRBD1. This CDR3 has 20 residues. V lost 5 bases to trimming and J lost 6 bases; unmatched junction nucleotides: 22. CDR1 and CDR2 from the germline V gene are SGHAT and FQNNGV. DNA of the CDR3: TGTGCCAGCAGCGCCCGGTCCCCGGGACAGAGGCCCAGGGGTAATTCACCCCTCCACTTT. This sequence encodes CASSARSPGQRPRGNSPLHF.

This clonotype was recorded once. The CDR3 loop is CAITTSASSYNEQFF. The CDR3 DNA sequence: TGTGCCATCACGACTAGCGCTTCTTCCTACAATGAGCAGTTCTTC. This sequence joins TRBV5-4 and TRBJ2-1; 8 bases line up with TRBD2. Germline V gene sequence: CDR1 SGHNT, CDR2 YYREEE (reference sequence). The CDR3 has 15 amino acids. V trimming: 9 bases; J trimming: 1 base; junction bases outside the gene matches: 9.

The V call is TRBV3-1, the J call TRBJ2-7; no clear D. V shed 1 base and J shed 4 bases, with 11 bases lying between them. The CDR3 has 14 residues. Germline assignment: CDR1 LGHDT and CDR2 YNNKEL (reference sequence). CDR3 DNA sequence: TGTGCCAGCAGCCAAGGGGGTTCAGTGTACGAGCAGTACTTC. Residues: CASSQGGSVYEQYF.